This T cell receptor (beta chain) was captured by sequencing in a study of identical twins. TCRdb itself ran the 5' RACE reads through MiXCR, one entry per CDR3 protein. The sample has some 590,000 distinct CDR3 sequences, around 9.6% seen once. The sample was also reused in another study, on yellow fever vaccine responses in identical twins.

This TCR was recovered from a woman aged 18-35 years in good health. Sequencing was performed on PBMCs.

CDR3: CASGLREGLSEQYF. CDR3 bases: TGCGCCAGCGGACTCCGGGAGGGCCTTTCCGAGCAGTACTTC. The rearrangement links TRBV5-1 to TRBJ2-7; 8 bases line up with TRBD2. CDR1 and CDR2 (germline): SGHRS, YFSETQ. The J segment lost 6 bases and the V segment lost 7 bases, leaving 12 bases of the junction unmatched. This CDR3 has 14 residues.